Here is one T cell receptor beta chain with its context. Its antigen is undetermined. Some clones are missing from TCRdb's copy, which holds only in-frame ones; the method was immunoSEQ multiplex PCR. The profile shows hundreds of thousands of clones, 83% of them singletons. These data belong to a study of Ad26.COV2.S vaccination and SARS-CoV-2 variants. Notes on the study in general: Recipients of vaccine and of placebo showed similar breadth of their non-spike TCR repertoires. Vaccinees showed greater spike-specific TCR breadth than placebo recipients.

In germline, CDR1 is GTSNPN, CDR2 SVGIG (reference sequence). The CDR3 runs 15 residues. Treatment described: roughly 19 received Ad26.COV2.S at low or high dose, single or two shots; 5 received placebo; per-sample allocation not given. Sampling was done on day 63 after the first vaccine or placebo injection. The gene calls are TRBV30 and TRBJ2-2; 10 nucleotides align to TRBD2. The sample here was peripheral blood, taken in a trial of Ad26.COV2.S vaccine versus placebo. The origin of this receptor is a person between 18 and 60 years old who received the Ad26.COV2.S COVID-19 vaccine or a placebo. CDR3 in amino acids: CAFGGLAGEAGELFF. The CDR3, as DNA: TGTGCTTTCGGAGGGCTAGCGGGAGAAGCCGGGGAGCTGTTTTTT.